Here is one T cell receptor beta chain with its context. As yet, its antigen is unknown. These data come from a study of OX40 agonist ivuxolimab in advanced cancers. Per germline, CDR1 MNHEY and CDR2 SVGAGI. The V gene end was trimmed by 5 bases and the J gene end by 7 bases; junction bases not matched to a gene: 5. The CDR3 has 14 residues. Study observations and caveats: Expanded clones were, on average, more numerous in CD8+ T cells than in CD4+. No antigen was identified for the clonally expanded peripheral T cells.

Patients with a history of autoimmune disease or on systemic immunosuppression were excluded. Only in-frame clones appear in the TCRdb table, and some are missing; sequencing was by immunoSEQ multiplex PCR. The table has roughly 60,000 clones, 80% to 90% seen once. The material sequenced was CD4+ or CD8+ T cells sorted from blood, taken in a trial of the OX40 agonist ivuxolimab. The chain has TRBV6-5 and TRBJ1-5; 10 bases map to TRBD1. The sequence derives from an adult with an advanced solid tumor such as melanoma, head and neck, liver or kidney cancer. CDR3: CASSPGQGTQPQHF. CDR3 coding DNA: TGTGCCAGCAGTCCGGGACAGGGGACCCAGCCCCAGCATTTT.